This T cell receptor (beta chain) was captured by sequencing in a study of T cells after yellow fever vaccination. Overall study findings and caveats: Peak timing came faster in the weaker secondary response, day 5 versus 15. Boosting was followed by the reappearance of most primary-vaccination clones (around 95% CD4, 85% to 90% CD8). Across the CD4 and CD8 compartments, a small share of clonotypes was present in both.

Remarks on this clonotype: Its antigen remains unknown.

Trimming stripped 5 bases from V and 4 bases from J, with 13 bases between. The CDR3 has 14 residues. TCRdb reanalysed the 5' RACE reads using MiXCR and keeps one entry per CDR3 protein. The table has fewer than 650,000 distinct CDR3 sequences, just over 20% seen once. The starting material was PBMCs, obtained less than 25 days after the first yellow fever vaccination. This clonotype originated in a man aged 18 to 35 who received the YFV17D yellow fever vaccine. The genes are TRBV12-3 or TRBV12-4 and TRBJ2-3; D gene unclear. The CDR3 is CASSPPAWADTQYF. CDR3 nucleotide sequence: TGTGCCAGCAGTCCCCCGGCCTGGGCAGATACGCAGTATTTT.